These 28 T cell receptor beta chains were all obtained from the same sample, sequenced in a study of T-cell reconstitution after alpha-beta-depleted transplantation in children. Researchers prepared the TCRbeta library using unique molecular identifiers, the study reports. Each CDR3 protein gets one entry after TCRdb re-called the PCR reads with MiXCR. Here the sample spans 500,000 to 650,000 distinct CDR3 sequences, about an eighth being singletons. The source was PBMCs, mostly from graft donor cells, collected 180 days after TCRalphabeta/CD19-depleted stem cell transplant. The origin of the receptors is a female patient younger than 10 who had a stem cell transplant for aplastic anemia, so the T cells may come from the graft donor.

The rearrangement joins TRBV18 to TRBJ2-5; possibly TRBD1 for D (6 bases). CDR1 and CDR2 from the germline V gene are KGHSH and LQKENI. Trimming stripped 4 bases from V and 1 base from J, with 10 bases between. The CDR3 is made up of 14 amino acids. In DNA, the CDR3 is TGTGCCAGCTCACGGCAGGGGCGCCAAGAGACCCAGTACTTC. Translated: CASSRQGRQETQYF.

This clonotype was seen just once. The rearrangement uses TRBV7-2 and TRBJ2-5, with TRBD2 matching over 7 bases. With 1 base clipped from V and 5 bases from J, the junction kept 7 bases outside the gene matches. The CDR3 is 15 residues long. Germline CDR1 and CDR2: SGHTA and FQGNSA. CDR3 region: CASSLVTSEGETQYF. For the CDR3, the DNA is TGTGCCAGCAGCTTAGTAACTAGCGAGGGGGAGACCCAGTACTTC.

V usage is TRBV7-9 and J usage is TRBJ2-7; 16 nucleotides line up with TRBD2. J gave up 3 bases and V 5 bases, and 7 bases lay outside the gene matches. This CDR3 has 17 amino acids. The V gene's germline CDR1 is SEHNR and CDR2 FQNEAQ (reference sequence). This chain's CDR3 is CASSPGLAGGPDYEQYV. DNA of the CDR3: TGTGCCAGCAGCCCGGGACTAGCGGGAGGGCCCGACTACGAGCAGTACGTC.

This clonotype was found a few times. J is TRBJ2-5 and V is TRBV5-1; D may be TRBD1 or TRBD2 (5 bases each). The CDR3 spans 16 residues. The germline CDR1 and CDR2 sequences are SGHRS and YFSETQ. The V end lost 4 bases, the J end lost 5 bases, and 21 bases lay between the germline ends. CDR3 region: CASSPNEGRVGETQYF. The CDR3 coding sequence is TGCGCCAGCAGCCCTAACGAGGGGAGAGTGGGCGAGACCCAGTACTTC.

This clonotype occurred a few times. The CDR3 protein is CASISGTGRYGYTF. DNA of the CDR3: TGTGCCAGCATTTCCGGGACAGGCAGGTATGGCTACACCTTC. The genes are TRBV6-5 and TRBJ1-2, with 8 bases aligning to TRBD1. The CDR3 extends over 14 amino acids. V dropped 7 bases and J dropped 5; count of bases not matched to a gene: 9. Looked up from germline, CDR1 is MNHEY and CDR2 is SVGAGI.

This sequence joins TRBV5-1 and TRBJ1-3, with D perhaps TRBD1 (5 bases). The CDR3 runs 15 residues. CDR1 is SGHRS and CDR2 is YFSETQ in the germline V gene. V dropped 0 bases and J dropped 0 bases, with 7 bases sitting between them. CDR3 in amino acids: CASSLEGSSGNTIYF. The CDR3 coding sequence is TGCGCCAGCAGCTTGGAGGGGAGCTCTGGAAACACCATATATTTT.

Turning to this clonotype: The missing conserved phenylalanine or tryptophan at the end of this CDR3 makes a read error likely. In DNA, the CDR3 is TGTGCCAGCAGCTACCCGGGACAGATGATTTACACTGAAGCTTTCTCT. Translated, it gives CASSYPGQMIYTEAFS. V usage is TRBV28 and J usage is TRBJ1-1, with TRBD1 matching over 7 bases. Germline CDR1 reads MDHEN; CDR2 reads SYDVKM. V was clipped by 6 bases and J by 3 bases; unmatched bases: 13. This CDR3 has 16 residues.

This clonotype was recorded a few times. The chain employs TRBV27 and TRBJ1-6, with TRBD1 identical over 9 bases. The CDR3 runs to 14 residues. V was clipped by 4 bases and J by 9 bases; unmatched bases: 4. The germline V gene has CDR1 MNHEY and CDR2 SMNVEV (reference sequence). The CDR3 loop is CASSSGTGSSPLHF. The DNA of the CDR3 is TGTGCCAGCAGTTCCGGGACAGGGAGTTCACCCCTCCACTTT.

V usage is TRBV28 and J usage is TRBJ1-5, with no clear D. Trimming cost V 8 bases and J 3 bases, with 17 bases left between them. There are 15 residues in the CDR3. Germline V lookup: CDR1 MDHEN, CDR2 SYDVKM. CDR3 nucleotides: TGTGCCAGCTTCAGACCCCGGTTCGCCAATCAGCCCCAGCATTTT. Protein product: CASFRPRFANQPQHF. The full variable domain, rest sourced from reference TRBV28 and TRBJ1-5, is DVKVTQSSRYLVKRTGEKVFLECVQDMDHENMFWYRQDPGLGLRLIYFSYDVKMKEKGDIPEGYSVSREKKERFSLILESASTNQTSMYLCASFRPRFANQPQHFGDGTRLSIL.

Note on this clonotype: A read error may explain this, as a much larger clone is one base away. CDR3 DNA: TGTGCCAGCAGCTTCCACAGCTCCTACAATAAGCAGTTCTTC. Translation: CASSFHSSYNKQFF. The chain is built from TRBV7-6 and TRBJ2-1; D remains unclear. Germline CDR1 is SGHVS and CDR2 is FNYEAQ. CDR3 size: 14 residues. The complete variable domain, with remaining parts taken from reference TRBV7-6 and TRBJ2-1, reads GAGVSQSPRYKVTKRGQDVALRCDPISGHVSLYWYRQALGQGPEFLTYFNYEAQQDKSGLPNDRFSAERPEGSISTLTIQRTEQRDSAMYRCASSFHSSYNKQFFGPGTRLTVL.

This clonotype was picked up a small number of times. The rearrangement uses TRBV7-8 and TRBJ2-1, with unresolved D. The CDR3 is 15 amino acids. With 0 bases removed from V and 4 bases from J, the gap between germline ends came to 10 bases. The germline V gene has CDR1 SGHVS and CDR2 FQNEAQ. The CDR3 reads CASSLAWAPYNEQFF. The CDR3 DNA sequence: TGTGCCAGCAGCTTAGCCTGGGCCCCTTACAATGAGCAGTTCTTC.

This chain joins TRBV20-1 and TRBJ2-5, with 7 bases identical to TRBD2. The CDR3 is 14 residues long. Germline trimming cut 8 bases from V and 2 bases from J; bases unmatched to any gene: 11. Germline CDR1 is DFQATT and CDR2 is SNEGSKA (reference sequence). In DNA form, the CDR3 reads TGCAGTAATCAAGGGGAGGGTGGGCAAGAGACCCAGTACTTC. Its protein product is CSNQGEGGQETQYF.

The chain uses TRBV7-3 and TRBJ2-7; D not certain. V was pared by 1 base and J by 1 base, with 8 bases between. This CDR3 contains 14 residues. The V gene's germline CDR1 is SGHTA and CDR2 FQGTGA. The DNA of the CDR3 is TGTGCCAGCAGCTTAAAGGACGGATCCTACGAGCAGTACTTC. Translated: CASSLKDGSYEQYF.

V and J are TRBV6-2 or TRBV6-3 and TRBJ2-1; possibly TRBD2 for D (6 bases). This CDR3 spans 15 amino acids. Per germline, CDR1 MNHEY and CDR2 SVGEGT. Trimming removed 4 bases from V and 1 base from J, with 11 bases in between. The CDR3 DNA reads as TGTGCCAGCAGTTCTACAGCGGGTTCCTACAATGAGCAGTTCTTC. It specifies CASSSTAGSYNEQFF.

This clonotype has a handful of counts. The V gene is TRBV10-3, the J gene TRBJ2-7; D gene unclear. This CDR3 spans 12 amino acids. V gave up 2 bases and J gave up 4 bases, with 6 bases separating them. CDR1 and CDR2 from the germline V gene are ENHRY and SYGVKD. The CDR3 region has the DNA TGTGCCATCAGTGAGCCCGGGTACGAGCAGTACGTC. Its translation is CAISEPGYEQYV.

J is TRBJ1-5 and V is TRBV29-1; TRBD1 aligns across 11 bases. Germline trimming cut 6 bases from V and 0 bases from J; bases unmatched to any gene: 10. The CDR3 runs 17 residues. Germline V gene lookup returns CDR1 SQVTM and CDR2 ANQGSEA. CDR3 sequence (DNA): TGCAGCGTCGCCGGGACAGGGGGGGGTCATAGCAATCAGCCCCAGCATTTT. Translating it yields CSVAGTGGGHSNQPQHF.

The chain uses TRBV3-1 and TRBJ2-1; 8 bases fit TRBD2. V dropped 4 bases and J dropped 9; count of bases not matched to a gene: 14. CDR3 length: 16 amino acids. Germline V CDR1 and CDR2: LGHDT, YNNKEL (reference sequence). The CDR3 loop reads CASSPQPQRESSEQFF. As DNA, the CDR3 is TGTGCCAGCAGCCCCCAGCCCCAGCGGGAGTCTTCTGAGCAGTTCTTC.

The genes are TRBV29-1 and TRBJ1-1; D uncertain. Trimming cost V 6 bases and J 2 bases, with 22 bases left between them. CDR3 length: 16 residues. Germline lookup yields CDR1 SQVTM and CDR2 ANQGSEA. The CDR3 spells CSVGERVWALNTEAFF. The CDR3 DNA is TGCAGCGTGGGTGAGAGGGTTTGGGCATTAAACACTGAAGCTTTCTTT.

The chain links TRBV7-2 to TRBJ2-5, with 9 bases lining up with TRBD2. The CDR3 runs 15 residues. The germline V gene encodes CDR1 SGHTA and CDR2 FQGNSA. The ends lost 5 bases at V and 5 bases at J; junction bases unmatched: 9. The CDR3, as DNA: TGTGCCAGCAGCCCAAAGCGGGAGGAGTGGGAGACCCAGTACTTC. Translated: CASSPKREEWETQYF.

In its sample, this clonotype was seen many times. The chain is built from TRBV7-9 and TRBJ1-5; D call uncertain. The CDR3 covers 15 residues. Germline V gene lookup returns CDR1 SEHNR and CDR2 FQNEAQ (reference sequence). The V and J ends lost 1 base and 2 bases respectively, with 9 bases between them. The CDR3 DNA is TGTGCCAGCAGCTTAGTGGGTCAGGGCAATCAGCCCCAGCATTTT. Its protein is CASSLVGQGNQPQHF.

The J gene is TRBJ2-3, the V gene TRBV5-1; a possible D gene is TRBD1 (6 bases). Germline CDR1 is SGHRS and CDR2 is YFSETQ. Trimming shortened V by 4 bases and J by 5 bases, and 11 bases separated the two germline ends. The CDR3 is 13 amino acids. The CDR3 spells CASSHRDKDTQYF. Written as DNA, the CDR3 is TGCGCCAGCAGCCACAGGGACAAAGATACGCAGTATTTT. Drawing the rest from reference TRBV5-1 and TRBJ2-3, the complete variable domain is KAGVTQTPRYLIKTRGQQVTLSCSPISGHRSVSWYQQTPGQGLQFLFEYFSETQRNKGNFPGRFSGRQFSNSRSEMNVSTLELGDSALYLCASSHRDKDTQYFGPGTRLTVL.

This clonotype was detected many times. The CDR3 DNA is TGTGCCAGCAGTACACGCGGGACCACTTTTTCTTATACGCAGTATTTT. This gives the protein CASSTRGTTFSYTQYF. This chain uses TRBV28 with TRBJ2-3; tentative D call: TRBD2 (6 bases). V dropped 5 bases and J dropped 7 bases, with 22 bases sitting between them. Germline CDR1 reads MDHEN; CDR2 reads SYDVKM. This CDR3 comprises 16 residues.

The chain uses TRBV27 and TRBJ2-7; 7 bases fit TRBD1. CDR1 MNHEY and CDR2 SMNVEV come from the germline V gene (reference sequence). There are 15 residues in the CDR3. V gave up 5 bases and J gave up 3 bases; unmatched junction bases: 10. The CDR3 reads CASSPRTGGVYEQYF. The CDR3 bases are TGTGCCAGCAGTCCCCGGACAGGTGGGGTCTACGAGCAGTACTTC.

At least ten counts were recorded for this clonotype. This chain links TRBV5-5 with TRBJ1-4; no firm D call. The V gene's germline CDR1 is SGHKS and CDR2 YYEKEE (reference sequence). The CDR3 covers 18 residues. Trimming pared 5 bases from V and 7 bases from J, leaving 27 bases between. As DNA, the CDR3 is TGTGCCAGCAGGCTAGCTTCACCGGGTCCCAAACGGGGTGAAAAACTGTTTTTT. It codes for CASRLASPGPKRGEKLFF. The whole variable domain, filled in from reference TRBV5-5 and TRBJ1-4, reads DAGVTQSPTHLIKTRGQQVTLRCSPISGHKSVSWYQQVLGQGPQFIFQYYEKEERGRGNFPDRFSARQFPNYSSELNVNALLLGDSALYLCASRLASPGPKRGEKLFFGSGTQLSVL.

This clonotype was seen a few times. The V and J genes are TRBV20-1 and TRBJ2-5, with D hard to call. Germline CDR1 is DFQATT and CDR2 is SNEGSKA (reference sequence). This CDR3 region has 12 residues. Trimming stripped 3 bases from V and 2 bases from J, with 7 bases between. CDR3: CSASSFQETQYF. The CDR3 coding sequence is TGCAGTGCTAGCTCCTTTCAAGAGACCCAGTACTTC.

This clonotype was counted between two and nine times. The chain links TRBV10-3 to TRBJ2-6; TRBD1 aligns across 9 bases. Germline CDR1 ENHRY, CDR2 SYGVKD. The CDR3 runs to 17 residues. The junction had 8 bases not matched to a gene; V was cut back by 8 bases and J by 0 bases. The DNA of the CDR3 is TGTGCCATCGCTCCCGGGACAGGGTTCTCTGGGGCCAACGTCCTGACTTTC. Amino acids: CAIAPGTGFSGANVLTF.

This clonotype has at least ten counts. This chain uses TRBV29-1 with TRBJ2-2; D gene ambiguous. Trimming shortened V by 4 bases and J by 5 bases, and 5 bases separated the two germline ends. The CDR3 totals 11 residues. Per the germline V gene, CDR1 is SQVTM and CDR2 is ANQGSEA. The CDR3 sequence: CSVVWTGELFF. The CDR3 coding sequence is TGCAGCGTTGTCTGGACCGGGGAGCTGTTTTTT.

At least ten counts were recorded for this clonotype. The genes are TRBV10-3 and TRBJ2-1, with TRBD2 as a possible D gene (6 bases). The germline gives CDR1 ENHRY, CDR2 SYGVKD. V shed 7 bases and J shed 1 base, with 11 bases lying between them. This CDR3 is 14 amino acids long. CDR3 region: CAITEDYSYNEQFF. In DNA, the CDR3 is TGTGCCATCACGGAGGACTATTCCTACAATGAGCAGTTCTTC.